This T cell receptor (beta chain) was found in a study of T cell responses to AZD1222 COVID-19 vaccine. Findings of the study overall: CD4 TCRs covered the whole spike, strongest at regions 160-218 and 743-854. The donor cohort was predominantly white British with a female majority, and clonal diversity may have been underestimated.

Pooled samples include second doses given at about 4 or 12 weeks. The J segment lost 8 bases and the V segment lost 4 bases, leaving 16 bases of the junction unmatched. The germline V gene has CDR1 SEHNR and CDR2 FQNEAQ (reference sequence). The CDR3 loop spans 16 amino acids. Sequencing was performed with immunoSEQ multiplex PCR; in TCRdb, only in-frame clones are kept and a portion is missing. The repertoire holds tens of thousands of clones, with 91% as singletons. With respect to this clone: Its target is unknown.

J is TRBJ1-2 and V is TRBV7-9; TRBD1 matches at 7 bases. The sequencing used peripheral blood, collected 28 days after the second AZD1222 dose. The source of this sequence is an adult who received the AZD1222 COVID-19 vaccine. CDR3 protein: CASSSPKDRVDGGYTF. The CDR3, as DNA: TGTGCCAGCAGCTCCCCAAAAGACAGGGTCGATGGAGGCTACACCTTC.